Following are 31 T cell receptor beta chains from one sample sequenced in a study of T-cell reconstitution after alpha-beta-depleted transplantation in children. Preparation of the TCRbeta library used unique molecular identifiers. TCRdb re-derived calls from the PCR reads in MiXCR, one entry per CDR3 protein. The sample gives roughly 300,000 distinct CDR3 sequences, around 10% of which show up once; 23% is in the top ten. The source was peripheral blood, collected 180 days after TCRalphabeta/CD19-depleted stem cell transplant. Every receptor here comes from a male patient under 10 years old who had a stem cell transplant for chronic granulomatous disease, so the T cells may come from the graft donor.

This clonotype has at least ten counts. The chain couples TRBV29-1 to TRBJ2-5, with unresolved D. The CDR3 covers 12 residues. V lost 3 bases and J lost 7, with 12 bases in between. Germline V gives CDR1 SQVTM, CDR2 ANQGSEA. CDR3 residues: CSVDRESGTQYF. The CDR3 coding sequence is TGCAGCGTTGATAGGGAATCGGGGACCCAGTACTTC.

The table lists this clonotype with many counts. V and J are TRBV20-1 and TRBJ2-5, with D perhaps TRBD2 (6 bases). V lost 6 bases to trimming and J lost 0 bases, with 11 bases between them. The CDR3 contains 13 residues. Looked up from germline, CDR1 is DFQATT and CDR2 is SNEGSKA (reference sequence). The CDR3 reads CSARAGYQETQYF. CDR3 nucleotides: TGCAGTGCCCGTGCGGGGTACCAAGAGACCCAGTACTTC.

This chain joins TRBV20-1 and TRBJ2-5, with 9 nucleotides matching TRBD2. Looked up from germline, CDR1 is DFQATT and CDR2 is SNEGSKA (reference sequence). The CDR3 contains 15 residues. J lost 3 bases, V lost 6 bases, and 11 bases had no gene match. The CDR3 nucleotides are TGCAGTGCCCTCGCCCGACTAGCGGAAGAAGAGACCCAGTACTTC. Amino acids: CSALARLAEEETQYF.

The V gene is TRBV27, the J gene TRBJ2-5; D may be TRBD1 or TRBD2 (5 bases each). CDR1 MNHEY and CDR2 SMNVEV come from the germline V gene (reference sequence). Trimming cost V 4 bases and J 1 base, with 13 bases left between them. The CDR3 is 15 amino acids. CDR3 in amino acids: CASSSGGTPQETQYF. Written as DNA, the CDR3 is TGTGCCAGCAGTTCTGGGGGAACCCCCCAAGAGACCCAGTACTTC.

Notes on this clonotype: A much larger clone differs from this one at a single base, so this may be a read error. This chain joins TRBV29-1 and TRBJ2-1, with 9 bases fitting TRBD2. Germline V gene sequence: CDR1 SQVTM, CDR2 ANQGSEA. CDR3 length equals 14 residues. CDR3 residues: CSVARLAVYKEQFF. The CDR3 DNA reads as TGCAGCGTTGCCCGACTAGCGGTTTACAAGGAGCAGTTCTTC.

This clonotype showed up many times. The CDR3 here is CATSDPAGEGEQFF. The DNA of the CDR3 is TGTGCCACCAGTGATCCCGCGGGGGAGGGTGAGCAGTTCTTC. The rearrangement uses TRBV24-1 and TRBJ2-1; TRBD2 aligns across 7 bases. The CDR3 is 14 residues long. Germline values: CDR1 KGHDR, CDR2 SFDVKD. V shed 3 bases and J 9 bases; nucleotides not matched to a gene: 7.

This clonotype has at least ten counts. The gene calls are TRBV7-9 and TRBJ2-1, with 8 bases fitting TRBD1. The germline V gene encodes CDR1 SEHNR and CDR2 FQNEAQ (reference sequence). CDR3 size: 17 residues. Trimming cost V 1 base and J 10 bases; bases outside gene matches: 15. This chain's CDR3 is CASSLEMGEAGQEEQFF. Written as DNA, the CDR3 is TGTGCCAGCAGCTTAGAGATGGGAGAGGCGGGACAGGAGGAGCAGTTCTTC.

This clonotype showed up just a few times. The chain is built from TRBV28 and TRBJ2-3; TRBD2 aligns across 10 bases. The trim removed 3 bases at V and 3 bases at J, leaving 9 bases unmatched. CDR1 and CDR2 from the germline V gene are MDHEN and SYDVKM. The CDR3 is 17 residues long. The CDR3 nucleotides read TGTGCCAGCAGTTTGTGGGCGATAGCGGGAGGAACAGATACGCAGTATTTT. Protein product: CASSLWAIAGGTDTQYF.

This clonotype was observed many times. The rearrangement joins TRBV29-1 to TRBJ2-1; the D call may be TRBD1 or TRBD2 (5 bases each). V shed 7 bases and J shed 4 bases, with 20 bases lying between them. This CDR3 contains 15 residues. Germline lookup yields CDR1 SQVTM and CDR2 ANQGSEA. In DNA form, the CDR3 reads TGCAGCGCCAATAGCGCCGGGGCTCTATACAATGAGCAGTTCTTC. It yields the protein CSANSAGALYNEQFF.

About this clonotype: An end of the junction differs from the germline gene, which may be a read error. The chain joins TRBV7-7 to TRBJ2-5; 8 bases are shared with TRBD2. CDR1 SSHAT and CDR2 FNYEAQ come from the germline V gene (reference sequence). The CDR3 has 14 residues. The CDR3 nucleotides read TGTGCTAGCAGCCCCGGGGGGGGTAAGAAGACCCAGTACTTC. Encoded protein: CASSPGGGKKTQYF. Full variable domain (outside the CDR3, taken from reference TRBV7-7 and TRBJ2-5): GAGVSQSPRYKVTKRGQDVTLRCDPISSHATLYWYQQALGQGPEFLTYFNYEAQPDKSGLPSDRFSAERPEGSISTLTIQRTEQRDSAMYRCASSPGGGKKTQYFGPGTRLLVL.

This clonotype occurred many times. The V gene is TRBV9, the J gene TRBJ1-4, with 7 bases matching TRBD1. The CDR3 length is 16 residues. The V and J ends lost 3 bases and 7 bases, in that order; junction bases with no gene match: 12. The V gene's germline CDR1 is SGDLS and CDR2 YYNGEE. The CDR3, as DNA: TGTGCCAGCAGCGGGGGAGGTGAGGGGGCGGGTGAAAAACTGTTTTTT. Translating gives CASSGGGEGAGEKLFF.

Ten or more counts support this clonotype. The chain recombines TRBV4-2 with TRBJ1-4; the D gene is possibly TRBD1 (6 bases). Germline V gives CDR1 LGHNA, CDR2 YNFKEQ. This CDR3 contains 13 residues. V lost 3 bases and J lost 8, with 10 bases in between. The CDR3 spells CASSHTGKEKLFF. The CDR3 region has the DNA TGTGCCAGCAGCCATACAGGGAAGGAAAAACTGTTTTTT.

This clonotype has ten or more counts. This sequence joins TRBV7-6 and TRBJ2-7; D unclear. Germline CDR1 and CDR2: SGHVS and FNYEAQ. Deletions cut 5 bases from V and 3 bases from J, with 11 bases between. CDR3 length: 13 residues. Written as DNA, the CDR3 is TGTGCCAGCAGCCTCCAGGAGAACTACGAGCAGTACTTC. Its translation: CASSLQENYEQYF.

V and J are TRBV6-1 and TRBJ1-5; 8 bases are shared with TRBD1. J lost 6 bases, V lost 5 bases, and 9 bases had no gene match. CDR1 and CDR2 (germline): MNHNS, SASEGT. The CDR3 covers 15 residues. In nucleotides, the CDR3 is TGTGCCAGCAGTAAACAGGGGGGGGGGAGTCAGCCCCAGCATTTT. Amino acids: CASSKQGGGSQPQHF.

Ten or more counts support this clonotype. This chain uses TRBV7-8 with TRBJ2-2; D not certain. Germline V lookup: CDR1 SGHVS, CDR2 FQNEAQ. V was cut by 5 bases and J by 6 bases, with 10 bases left in between. The CDR3 covers 13 residues. CDR3 DNA sequence: TGTGCCAGCAGCGCTTCGTTGCCCGGGGAGCTGTTTTTT. Translated: CASSASLPGELFF.

This clonotype was detected only a few times. This chain links TRBV2 with TRBJ2-3; D possibly uses TRBD1 or TRBD2 (5 bases each). This CDR3 is built from 14 residues. Germline CDR1 and CDR2: SNHLY and FYNNEI. Trimming left V 5 bases short and J 2 bases short, with 11 bases between. In DNA, the CDR3 is TGTGCCAGCAGTTTCCGGGACCACACAGATACGCAGTATTTT. This gives the protein CASSFRDHTDTQYF.

This clonotype appeared many times. CDR3 sequence: CASSLAGPTGELFF. The CDR3 coding sequence is TGTGCCAGCAGTCTAGCGGGACCAACCGGGGAGCTGTTTTTT. This rearrangement joins TRBV6-1 to TRBJ2-2; 9 bases line up with TRBD2. Germline CDR1 reads MNHNS; CDR2 reads SASEGT. The CDR3 sequence is 14 residues long. The V gene end was trimmed by 5 bases and the J gene end by 5 bases; junction bases not matched to a gene: 3.

In this sample, this clonotype turned up many times. CDR3 sequence (DNA): TGCGCCAGCAGCACAACAGGGGGCCCAGGGGAGCAGTACTTC. Protein product: CASSTTGGPGEQYF. The chain uses TRBV5-1 and TRBJ2-7; TRBD1 matches at 9 bases. This CDR3 comprises 14 residues. The V gene's germline CDR1 is SGHRS and CDR2 YFSETQ. Trimming cost V 4 bases and J 7 bases; bases outside gene matches: 9.

This clonotype turned up a few times. The rearrangement links TRBV18 to TRBJ2-3; D unclear. CDR3 size: 15 residues. The germline V and J ends were trimmed by 1 base and 2 bases, with 10 bases remaining between them. Germline values: CDR1 KGHSH, CDR2 LQKENI. CDR3 in amino acids: CASSPLPSNTDTQYF. CDR3 DNA: TGTGCCAGCTCACCACTCCCTTCAAACACAGATACGCAGTATTTT.

This clonotype has a count of ten or more. The chain uses TRBV6-2 or TRBV6-3 and TRBJ2-5; possibly TRBD2 for D (6 bases). This CDR3 has 13 residues. Germline values: CDR1 MNHEY, CDR2 SVGEGT. Between the trimmed V and J ends, which lost 6 bases and 6 bases, there was a span of 14 bases. This chain's CDR3 is CASSPSGVQTQYF. In nucleotides, the CDR3 is TGTGCCAGCAGCCCCTCGGGGGTGCAGACCCAGTACTTC.

This clonotype was detected many times. V gene TRBV5-1 combines with J gene TRBJ1-6, with D unresolved. Between the trimmed V and J ends, which lost 4 bases and 6 bases, there was a span of 8 bases. Germline-derived CDR1 and CDR2 are SGHRS and YFSETQ. This CDR3 spans 13 amino acids. The CDR3 spells CASSLDPNSPLHF. The CDR3 DNA reads TGCGCCAGCAGCCTCGACCCTAATTCACCCCTCCACTTT.

This clonotype was seen repeatedly, ten times or more. The CDR3 reads CASSHRTGTDEQYF. CDR3 in DNA: TGTGCCAGCAGCCACAGGACAGGGACGGACGAGCAGTACTTC. The chain employs TRBV4-2 and TRBJ2-7, with 8 positions matching TRBD1. Trimming took 3 bases from V and 5 from J; bases not matched to a gene: 6. The CDR3 contains 14 residues. Germline assignment: CDR1 LGHNA and CDR2 YNFKEQ.

This clonotype was recorded many times. The CDR3 is CSARAAPVTSGRADWISYNEQFF. The CDR3 DNA reads as TGCAGTGCTAGAGCAGCCCCCGTGACTAGCGGGAGGGCTGACTGGATCTCCTACAATGAGCAGTTCTTC. The gene calls are TRBV20-1 and TRBJ2-1; 14 bases line up with TRBD2. This CDR3 comprises 23 residues. Germline values: CDR1 DFQATT, CDR2 SNEGSKA (reference sequence). J gave up 0 bases and V 1 base, and 20 bases lay outside the gene matches.

The sample holds many counts of this clonotype. The J gene is TRBJ2-7, the V gene TRBV5-1, with D perhaps TRBD1 or TRBD2 (5 bases each). The CDR3 totals 13 residues. Per germline, CDR1 SGHRS and CDR2 YFSETQ. Trimming left V 6 bases short and J 5 bases short, with 15 bases between. As DNA, the CDR3 is TGCGCCAGCAATAAGGGGAGTCGAGACGAGCAGTACTTC. Its translation is CASNKGSRDEQYF.

Ten or more counts support this clonotype. The chain uses TRBV7-8 and TRBJ1-2; D not certain. Germline CDR1 is SGHVS and CDR2 is FQNEAQ. Deletions cut 1 base from V and 0 bases from J, with 18 bases between. The CDR3 is 18 residues long. The CDR3 sequence is CASSLDMGSAVPNYGYTF. CDR3 in DNA: TGTGCCAGCAGCTTAGATATGGGTTCAGCCGTTCCTAACTATGGCTACACCTTC.

This clonotype was picked up many times. This chain connects TRBV7-2 to TRBJ2-1, with D possibly matching TRBD2 (5 bases). Looked up from germline, CDR1 is SGHTA and CDR2 is FQGNSA. There are 13 residues in the CDR3. V dropped 1 base and J dropped 9 bases, with 10 bases sitting between them. This CDR3 is CASSLGGLCEQFF. In DNA, the CDR3 is TGTGCCAGCAGCTTAGGCGGGCTCTGTGAGCAGTTCTTC. Full variable domain (missing parts from reference TRBV7-2 and TRBJ2-1): GAGVSQSPSNKVTEKGKDVELRCDPISGHTALYWYRQSLGQGLEFLIYFQGNSAPDKSGLPSDRFSAERTGGSVSTLTIQRTQQEDSAVYLCASSLGGLCEQFFGPGTRLTVL.

This clonotype was counted ten times or more. J is TRBJ2-1 and V is TRBV7-8; 11 bases match TRBD2. Germline V lookup: CDR1 SGHVS, CDR2 FQNEAQ. The CDR3 runs to 20 residues. Germline trimming cut 2 bases from V and 2 bases from J; bases unmatched to any gene: 14. CDR3 loop: CASSLLMRPSGRIPYNEQFF. DNA for the CDR3: TGTGCCAGCAGCTTATTAATGCGGCCTAGCGGGAGGATTCCCTACAATGAGCAGTTCTTC.

As for this clonotype: A clone one base away is much larger, so this may be a read error. The chain joins TRBV10-2 to TRBJ2-1; 8 bases line up with TRBD1. V shed 7 bases and J 4 bases; nucleotides not matched to a gene: 6. The CDR3 runs 14 residues. CDR1 is WSHSY and CDR2 is SAAADI in the germline V gene. The DNA for the CDR3 is TGCGCCAGCACGGACAGGGTGGGATACAATGAGCAGTTCTTC. It codes for CASTDRVGYNEQFF.

This clonotype was seen ten or more times. This chain connects TRBV7-9 to TRBJ2-3; no clear D. The CDR3 extends over 11 amino acids. In germline, CDR1 is SEHNR, CDR2 FQNEAQ (reference sequence). V was clipped by 8 bases and J by 6 bases, with 9 bases between them. In DNA, the CDR3 is TGTGCCAGCGCCAATGGGGATACGCAGTATTTT. Its protein is CASANGDTQYF. Using reference TRBV7-9 and TRBJ2-3 for the parts outside the CDR3, the full variable domain is DTGVSQNPRHKITKRGQNVTFRCDPISEHNRLYWYRQTLGQGPEFLTYFQNEAQLEKSRLLSDRFSAERPKGSFSTLEIQRTEQGDSAMYLCASANGDTQYFGPGTRLTVL.

Ten or more counts support this clonotype. V gene TRBV7-6 combines with J gene TRBJ1-4; 7 bases are a match to TRBD1. J lost 1 base, V lost 5 bases, and 7 bases had no gene match. Germline CDR1 SGHVS, CDR2 FNYEAQ. CDR3 length: 16 residues. The CDR3 sequence is CASSLTGVGTNEKLFF. CDR3 sequence (DNA): TGTGCCAGCAGCCTAACAGGGGTCGGAACTAATGAAAAACTGTTTTTT.

In this sample, this clonotype turned up many times. This chain uses TRBV20-1 with TRBJ1-3; TRBD1 is a possible D gene (5 bases). The CDR3 covers 15 residues. Germline V gene lookup returns CDR1 DFQATT and CDR2 SNEGSKA (reference sequence). V was clipped by 6 bases and J by 2 bases, with 17 bases between them. CDR3 protein: CSASIPGTAGNTIYF. The CDR3 region has the DNA TGCAGTGCCTCGATCCCCGGGACGGCTGGAAACACCATATATTTT.